Shown below are 6 T cell receptor beta chains from a single sample sequenced in a study of identical twins. TCRdb recomputed calls from the 5' RACE reads with MiXCR, one row per CDR3 protein. The sample records 1.5 million to 2 million distinct CDR3 sequences, 25% to 35% being singletons. Sequencing input: cord blood. Receptors were obtained from a newborn girl in good health.

V usage is TRBV20-1 and J usage is TRBJ2-1; 12 positions match TRBD2. Germline V gene data show CDR1 as DFQATT and CDR2 as SNEGSKA (reference sequence). The CDR3 runs 16 residues. The V gene end was trimmed by 2 bases and the J gene end by 2 bases; junction bases not matched to a gene: 4. In nucleotides, the CDR3 is TGCAGTGCTAGAACGGGACTAGCGGGCCCCTACAATGAGCAGTTCTTC. It is translated as CSARTGLAGPYNEQFF.

CDR3 in DNA: TGTGCCAGCAGCTTGTGGTACCACTACGAGCAGTACTTC. This gives the protein CASSLWYHYEQYF. V usage is TRBV7-9 and J usage is TRBJ2-7; no clear D gene. This CDR3 spans 13 amino acids. The germline V gene encodes CDR1 SEHNR and CDR2 FQNEAQ (reference sequence). Deletions cut 3 bases from V and 3 bases from J, with 9 bases between.

The chain links TRBV5-6 to TRBJ1-1; possible D gene TRBD1, 6 bases. Germline V gene data show CDR1 as SGHDT and CDR2 as YYEEEE. The CDR3 totals 13 residues. V gave up 0 bases and J gave up 8 bases, with 11 bases separating them. CDR3 protein: CASSLGGQAEAFF. As DNA, the CDR3 is TGTGCCAGCAGCTTGGGGGGGCAGGCCGAAGCTTTCTTT. The full variable domain, rest sourced from reference TRBV5-6 and TRBJ1-1, is DAGVTQSPTHLIKTRGQQVTLRCSPKSGHDTVSWYQQALGQGPQFIFQYYEEEERQRGNFPDRFSGHQFPNYSSELNVNALLLGDSALYLCASSLGGQAEAFFGQGTRLTVV.

This chain uses TRBV9 with TRBJ1-2; D not certain. V was shortened by 3 bases and J by 5 bases, with 14 bases between the two germline ends. The CDR3 length is 14 residues. Germline V lookup: CDR1 SGDLS, CDR2 YYNGEE. CDR3 nucleotide sequence: TGTGCCAGCAGCGATACGCCGACTGTATATGGCTACACCTTC. Its translation: CASSDTPTVYGYTF.

The chain combines TRBV4-2 with TRBJ2-2; 10 positions match TRBD2. The CDR3 consists of 17 residues. Germline-derived CDR1 and CDR2 are LGHNA and YNFKEQ. Trimming removed 0 bases from V and 4 bases from J; junction bases left unmatched: 5. CDR3 in amino acids: CASSQDGLAGVTGELFF. CDR3 in DNA: TGTGCCAGCAGCCAAGATGGGCTAGCGGGGGTCACCGGGGAGCTGTTTTTT.

The V gene is TRBV6-8, the J gene TRBJ2-5, with 8 bases that match TRBD1. The DNA end favors TRBJ2-7, so the J call may be wrong. This CDR3 has 15 residues. The germline gives CDR1 MNHGY, CDR2 SAAAGT. Here the CDR3 DNA reads TGTGCCACTCCGTTTGGACAGGGCTTCGGATACGAGCAGTACTTC. Translating gives CATPFGQGFGYEQYF.